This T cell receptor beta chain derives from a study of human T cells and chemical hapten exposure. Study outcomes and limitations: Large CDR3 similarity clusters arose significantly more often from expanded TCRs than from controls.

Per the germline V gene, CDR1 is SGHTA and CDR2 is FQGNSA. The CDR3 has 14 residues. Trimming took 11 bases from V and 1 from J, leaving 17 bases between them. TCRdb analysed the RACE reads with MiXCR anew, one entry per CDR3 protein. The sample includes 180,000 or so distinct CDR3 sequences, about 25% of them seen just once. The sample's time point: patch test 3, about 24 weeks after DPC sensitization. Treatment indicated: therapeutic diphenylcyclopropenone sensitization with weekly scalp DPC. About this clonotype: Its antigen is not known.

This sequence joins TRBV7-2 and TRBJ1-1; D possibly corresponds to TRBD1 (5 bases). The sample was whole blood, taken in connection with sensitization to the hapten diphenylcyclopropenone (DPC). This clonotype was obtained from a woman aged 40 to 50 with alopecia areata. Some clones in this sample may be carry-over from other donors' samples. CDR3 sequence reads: CASHGWGANTEAFF. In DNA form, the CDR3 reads TGTGCCTCTCATGGGTGGGGCGCGAACACTGAAGCTTTCTTT.